The 16 T cell receptor beta chains below come from one sample, sequenced in a study of early T cells in non-severe SARS-CoV-2 infection. MiXCR, run by TCRdb on the 5' RACE reads, gives a single entry per CDR3 protein. This table has 100,000 to 120,000 distinct CDR3 sequences, 10% to 15% appearing once. Sample: whole blood, taken at baseline. All receptors come from an adult who was a healthcare worker with PCR-confirmed SARS-CoV-2 infection or an uninfected control (not recorded which).

The chain recombines TRBV19 with TRBJ1-5; tentatively, D is TRBD1 (6 bases). The V end was cut by 3 bases, the J end by 6 bases, with 12 bases between. The length of the CDR3 is 14 residues. The germline CDR1 and CDR2 sequences are LNHDA and SQIVND (reference sequence). The CDR3 protein is CASSIGGARQPQHF. As DNA, the CDR3 is TGTGCCAGTAGTATTGGGGGGGCGCGTCAGCCCCAGCATTTT.

This chain uses TRBV5-1 with TRBJ1-5, with 10 bases matching TRBD1. The V and J ends lost 4 bases and 3 bases, in that order; junction bases with no gene match: 4. Germline V gene lookup returns CDR1 SGHRS and CDR2 YFSETQ. This CDR3 has 15 residues. CDR3 DNA sequence: TGCGCCAGCAGCCCCGGGACAGGGGCCAATCAGCCCCAGCATTTT. Amino acids: CASSPGTGANQPQHF.

Many counts were recorded for this clonotype. CDR3: CASSEIRGQGGTDTQYF. CDR3 nucleotide sequence: TGTGCCAGCAGTGAAATTAGGGGACAGGGTGGGACAGATACGCAGTATTTT. V and J are TRBV6-1 and TRBJ2-3; TRBD1 aligns across 9 bases. Germline CDR1 reads MNHNS; CDR2 reads SASEGT. The CDR3 length is 17 residues. The J segment lost 3 bases and the V segment lost 2 bases, leaving 9 bases of the junction unmatched.

This clonotype has only a few counts. The chain has TRBV12-3 or TRBV12-4 and TRBJ1-3; the D is unclear. Trimming removed 3 bases from V and 5 bases from J, with 14 bases in between. This CDR3 spans 15 amino acids. The CDR3 sequence is CASSFASPQRNTIYF. The CDR3 DNA sequence: TGTGCCAGCAGTTTTGCGTCCCCCCAGAGAAACACCATATATTTT.

This chain uses TRBV29-1 with TRBJ2-3, with D perhaps TRBD2 (6 bases). V lost 3 bases and J lost 3, with 13 bases in between. Germline values: CDR1 SQVTM, CDR2 ANQGSEA. The CDR3 totals 14 residues. For the CDR3, the DNA is TGCAGCGTTGACTCGGGAGAGAGGACAGATACGCAGTATTTT. Encoded protein: CSVDSGERTDTQYF.

Comment on this clonotype: One junction end does not reproduce the germline sequence, and a read error may be involved. This chain uses TRBV20-1 with TRBJ1-3; D is possibly TRBD1 (5 bases). The CDR3 is 14 amino acids. In germline, CDR1 is DFQATT, CDR2 SNEGSKA (reference sequence). The CDR3 reads CSARRGISENTIYF. CDR3 nucleotides: TGCAGTGCTAGACGGGGGATTTCTGAAAACACCATATATTTT.

The chain links TRBV20-1 to TRBJ2-1, with 11 nucleotides matching TRBD1. The CDR3 sequence is 14 residues long. Germline V CDR1 and CDR2: DFQATT, SNEGSKA (reference sequence). V shed 6 bases and J 3 bases; nucleotides not matched to a gene: 4. CDR3 loop: CSAPGQGDYNEQFF. CDR3 DNA sequence: TGCAGTGCCCCGGGACAGGGGGACTACAATGAGCAGTTCTTC.

The chain uses TRBV5-1 and TRBJ2-1; 7 bases fit TRBD1. CDR3 length equals 14 residues. With 4 bases clipped from V and 2 bases from J, the junction kept 3 bases outside the gene matches. Germline CDR1 is SGHRS and CDR2 is YFSETQ. The CDR3 loop reads CASSPQGAYNEQFF. The CDR3, as DNA: TGCGCCAGCAGCCCCCAGGGGGCCTACAATGAGCAGTTCTTC. Full variable domain (rest looked up from reference TRBV5-1 and TRBJ2-1): KAGVTQTPRYLIKTRGQQVTLSCSPISGHRSVSWYQQTPGQGLQFLFEYFSETQRNKGNFPGRFSGRQFSNSRSEMNVSTLELGDSALYLCASSPQGAYNEQFFGPGTRLTVL.

This clonotype was detected only a few times. V is TRBV5-1 and J is TRBJ1-6; no firm D call. The CDR3 contains 16 residues. Germline loops: CDR1 SGHRS, CDR2 YFSETQ. Deletions cut 0 bases from V and 0 bases from J, with 7 bases between. CDR3 sequence: CASSLVGSSYNSPLHF. The CDR3 nucleotides read TGCGCCAGCAGCTTGGTAGGGTCCTCCTATAATTCACCCCTCCACTTT.

This clonotype was counted a few times. The chain combines TRBV19 with TRBJ2-1; 10 bases fit TRBD1. Germline V gene sequence: CDR1 LNHDA, CDR2 SQIVND (reference sequence). The CDR3 has 16 amino acids. The J segment lost 5 bases and the V segment lost 5 bases, leaving 9 bases of the junction unmatched. The CDR3 protein is CASSALGQGYDNEQFF. The CDR3 bases are TGTGCCAGTAGTGCCCTGGGACAGGGGTACGACAATGAGCAGTTCTTC.

This clonotype occurred many times. V usage is TRBV20-1 and J usage is TRBJ1-1; D gene uncertain. V was pared by 1 base and J by 8 bases, with 11 bases between. From germline, CDR1 is DFQATT and CDR2 SNEGSKA (reference sequence). The CDR3 spans 12 residues. The CDR3 region has the DNA TGCAGTGCTAGAGTATCCGATTACGAAGCTTTCTTT. The encoded protein is CSARVSDYEAFF.

This clonotype occurred a few times. The chain has TRBV4-1 and TRBJ1-5; unclear D gene. This CDR3 is built from 18 residues. Looked up from germline, CDR1 is MGHRA and CDR2 is YSYEKL. The V end lost 1 base, the J end lost 1 base, and 17 bases lay between the germline ends. Written as DNA, the CDR3 is TGCGCCAGCAGCCAAGTGGACTTAGGGTTTTCCAGCAATCAGCCCCAGCATTTT. This codes for CASSQVDLGFSSNQPQHF.

The sample holds a few counts of this clonotype. The chain uses TRBV2 and TRBJ2-2; the match to TRBD2 covers 7 bases. CDR1 SNHLY and CDR2 FYNNEI come from the germline V gene. With 2 bases clipped from V and 5 bases from J, the junction kept 5 bases outside the gene matches. The CDR3 is 15 amino acids. CDR3 sequence: CASSERGLRTGELFF. DNA for the CDR3: TGTGCCAGCAGTGAACGGGGACTAAGAACCGGGGAGCTGTTTTTT.

The rearrangement links TRBV28 to TRBJ2-5, with D perhaps given as TRBD1 or TRBD2 (5 bases each). Germline values: CDR1 MDHEN, CDR2 SYDVKM. CDR3 length: 14 amino acids. Trimming cost V 6 bases and J 7 bases, with 18 bases left between them. The CDR3 DNA follows: TGTGCCAGCAGCGGGCGAGCTGGGGCGGGGACCCAGTACTTC. Encoded protein: CASSGRAGAGTQYF.

In this sample, this clonotype turned up a few times. The V and J genes are TRBV27 and TRBJ2-7; the D call may be TRBD1 or TRBD2 (5 bases each). Germline CDR1 and CDR2: MNHEY and SMNVEV (reference sequence). V shed 5 bases and J shed 7 bases, with 15 bases lying between them. The CDR3 length is 13 residues. In DNA, the CDR3 is TGTGCCAGCAGTCAATTCTCCGGGGCGGAGCAGTACTTC. This translates into CASSQFSGAEQYF.

V usage is TRBV2 and J usage is TRBJ2-1; no clear D. The length of the CDR3 is 13 residues. V was clipped by 4 bases and J by 6 bases, with 10 bases between them. CDR1 is SNHLY and CDR2 is FYNNEI in the germline V gene. Here the CDR3 reads CASSGRSGNEQFF. CDR3 DNA sequence: TGTGCCAGCAGTGGCAGGTCCGGCAATGAGCAGTTCTTC.